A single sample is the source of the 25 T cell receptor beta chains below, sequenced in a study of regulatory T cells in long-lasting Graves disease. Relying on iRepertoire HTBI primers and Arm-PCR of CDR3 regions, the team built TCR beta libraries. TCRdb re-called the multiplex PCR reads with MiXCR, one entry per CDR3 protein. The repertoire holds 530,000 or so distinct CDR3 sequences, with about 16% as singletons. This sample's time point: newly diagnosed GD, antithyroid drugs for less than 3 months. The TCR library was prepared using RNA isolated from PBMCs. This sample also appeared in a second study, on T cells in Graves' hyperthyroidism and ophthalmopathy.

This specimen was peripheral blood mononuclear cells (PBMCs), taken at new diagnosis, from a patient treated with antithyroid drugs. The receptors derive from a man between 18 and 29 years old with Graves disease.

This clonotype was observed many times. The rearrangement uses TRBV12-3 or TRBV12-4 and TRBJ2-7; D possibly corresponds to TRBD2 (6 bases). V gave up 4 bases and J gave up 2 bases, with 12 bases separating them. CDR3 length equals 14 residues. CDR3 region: CASSYGEAPYEQYF. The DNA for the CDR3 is TGTGCCAGCAGTTACGGGGAGGCCCCCTACGAGCAGTACTTC.

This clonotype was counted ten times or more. The CDR3 DNA reads as TGTGCCAGCAGCTTAGTGGGCTCAGCCAAAGTCGAAGCTTTCTTT. Its protein is CASSLVGSAKVEAFF. The rearrangement links TRBV11-2 to TRBJ1-1; D uncertain. This CDR3 is built from 15 residues. The germline V and J ends were trimmed by 1 base and 8 bases, with 17 bases remaining between them. CDR1 and CDR2 (germline): SGHAT, FQNNGV.

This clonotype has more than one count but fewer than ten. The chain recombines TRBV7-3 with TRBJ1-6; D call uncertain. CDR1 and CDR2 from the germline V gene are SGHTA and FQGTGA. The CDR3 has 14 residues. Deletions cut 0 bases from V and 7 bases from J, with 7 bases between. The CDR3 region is CASSLTAGNSPLHF. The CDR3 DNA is TGTGCCAGCAGCTTAACAGCTGGAAATTCACCCCTCCACTTT. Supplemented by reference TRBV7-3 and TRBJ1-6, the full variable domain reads GAGVSQTPSNKVTEKGKYVELRCDPISGHTALYWYRQSLGQGPEFLIYFQGTGAADDSGLPNDRFFAVRPEGSVSTLKIQRTERGDSAVYLCASSLTAGNSPLHFGNGTRLTVT.

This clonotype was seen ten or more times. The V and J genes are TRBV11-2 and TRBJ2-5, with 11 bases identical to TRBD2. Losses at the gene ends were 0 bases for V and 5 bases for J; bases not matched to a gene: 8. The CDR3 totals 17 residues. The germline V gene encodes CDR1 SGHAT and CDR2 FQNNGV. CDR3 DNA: TGTGCCAGCAGCTTAGATGTACTGGCTAGCGGGAGGGAGACCCAGTACTTC. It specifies CASSLDVLASGRETQYF.

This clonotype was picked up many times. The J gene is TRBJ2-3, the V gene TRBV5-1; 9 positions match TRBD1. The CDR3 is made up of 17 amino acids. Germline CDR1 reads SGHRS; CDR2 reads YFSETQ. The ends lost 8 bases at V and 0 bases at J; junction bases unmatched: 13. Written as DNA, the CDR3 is TGCGCCAGTAGCCCCGGGACAGGGACCTCTAGCACAGATACGCAGTATTTT. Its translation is CASSPGTGTSSTDTQYF.

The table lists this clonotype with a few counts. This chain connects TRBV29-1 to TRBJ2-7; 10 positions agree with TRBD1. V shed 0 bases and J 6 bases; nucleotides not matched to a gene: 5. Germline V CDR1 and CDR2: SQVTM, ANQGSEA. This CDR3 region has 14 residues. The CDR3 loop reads CSVEDPGQGVEQYF. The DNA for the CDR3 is TGCAGCGTTGAAGACCCCGGACAGGGGGTCGAGCAGTACTTC.

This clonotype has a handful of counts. The CDR3 is CASAPGGLGGVGEQYF. The CDR3 coding sequence is TGTGCCAGTGCCCCTGGGGGCCTCGGCGGGGTAGGCGAGCAGTACTTC. The genes are TRBV19 and TRBJ2-7, with D perhaps assigned TRBD1 or TRBD2 (6 bases each). Germline-derived CDR1 and CDR2 are LNHDA and SQIVND (reference sequence). V was shortened by 8 bases and J by 6 bases, with 26 bases between the two germline ends. This CDR3 region has 16 residues.

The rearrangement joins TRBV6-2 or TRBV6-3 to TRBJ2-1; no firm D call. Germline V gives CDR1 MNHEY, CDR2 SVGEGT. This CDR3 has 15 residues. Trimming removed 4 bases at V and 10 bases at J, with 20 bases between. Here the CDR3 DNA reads TGTGCCAGCAGTTTCAGGAGTCGACCGGCCGGGGAGCAGTTCTTC. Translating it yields CASSFRSRPAGEQFF.

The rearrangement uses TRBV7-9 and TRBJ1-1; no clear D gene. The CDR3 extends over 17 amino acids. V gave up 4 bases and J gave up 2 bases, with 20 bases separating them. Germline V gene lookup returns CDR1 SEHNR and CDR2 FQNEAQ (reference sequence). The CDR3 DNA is TGTGCCAGCAGCTCCGGTAAGGTCGAGGCTGTCAACACTGAAGCTTTCTTT. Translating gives CASSSGKVEAVNTEAFF.

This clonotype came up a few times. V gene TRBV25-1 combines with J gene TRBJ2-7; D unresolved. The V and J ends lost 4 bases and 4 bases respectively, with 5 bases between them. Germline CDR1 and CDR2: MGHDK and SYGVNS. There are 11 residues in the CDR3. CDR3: CASSVKYEQYF. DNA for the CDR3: TGTGCCAGCAGTGTTAAATACGAGCAGTACTTC.

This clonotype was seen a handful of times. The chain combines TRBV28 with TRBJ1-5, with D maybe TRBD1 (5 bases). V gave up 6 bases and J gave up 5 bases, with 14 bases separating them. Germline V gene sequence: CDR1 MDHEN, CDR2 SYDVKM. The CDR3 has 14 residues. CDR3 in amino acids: CASRYGGLDQPQHF. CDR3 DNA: TGTGCCAGCAGGTACGGGGGTCTCGATCAGCCCCAGCATTTT.

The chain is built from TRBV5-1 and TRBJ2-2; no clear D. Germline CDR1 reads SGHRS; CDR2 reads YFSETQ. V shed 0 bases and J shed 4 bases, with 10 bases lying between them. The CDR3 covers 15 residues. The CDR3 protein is CASSLVDGVTGELFF. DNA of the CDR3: TGCGCCAGCAGCTTGGTGGATGGGGTCACCGGGGAGCTGTTTTTT.

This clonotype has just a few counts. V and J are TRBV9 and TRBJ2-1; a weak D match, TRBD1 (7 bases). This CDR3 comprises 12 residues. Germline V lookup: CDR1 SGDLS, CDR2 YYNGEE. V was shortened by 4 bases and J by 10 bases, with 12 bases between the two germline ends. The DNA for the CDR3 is TGTGCCAGCAGCTCCAGGGGGAGGGAGCAGTTCTTC. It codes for CASSSRGREQFF.

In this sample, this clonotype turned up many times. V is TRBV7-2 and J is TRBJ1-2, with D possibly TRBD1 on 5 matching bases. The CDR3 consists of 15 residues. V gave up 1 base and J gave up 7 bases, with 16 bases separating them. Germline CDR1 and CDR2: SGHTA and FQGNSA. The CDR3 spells CASSLGWGVKSGYTF. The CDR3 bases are TGTGCCAGCAGCTTAGGTTGGGGGGTGAAATCTGGCTACACCTTC.

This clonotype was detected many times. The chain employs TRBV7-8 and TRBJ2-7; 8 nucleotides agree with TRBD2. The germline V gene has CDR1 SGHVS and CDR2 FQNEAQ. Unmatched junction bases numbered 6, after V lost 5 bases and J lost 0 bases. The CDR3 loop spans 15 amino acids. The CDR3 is CASSGGLESSYEQYF. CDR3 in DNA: TGTGCCAGCAGCGGGGGACTAGAGAGCTCCTACGAGCAGTACTTC.

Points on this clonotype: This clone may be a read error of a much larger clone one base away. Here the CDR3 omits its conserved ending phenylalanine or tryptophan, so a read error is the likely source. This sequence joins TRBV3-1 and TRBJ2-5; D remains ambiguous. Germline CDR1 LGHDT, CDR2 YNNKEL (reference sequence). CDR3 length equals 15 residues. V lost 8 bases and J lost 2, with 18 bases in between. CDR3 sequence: CASSPVGTSQETQYL. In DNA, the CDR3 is TGTGCCAGCTCACCAGTGGGAACCTCACAAGAGACCCAGTACCTC.

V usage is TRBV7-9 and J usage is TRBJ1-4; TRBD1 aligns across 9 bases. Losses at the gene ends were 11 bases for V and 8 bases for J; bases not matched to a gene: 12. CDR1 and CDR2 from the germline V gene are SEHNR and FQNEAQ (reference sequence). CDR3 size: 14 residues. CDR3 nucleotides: TGTGCCGGCGGGAGGACAGGGGTATTGGAAAAACTGTTTTTT. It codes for CAGGRTGVLEKLFF.

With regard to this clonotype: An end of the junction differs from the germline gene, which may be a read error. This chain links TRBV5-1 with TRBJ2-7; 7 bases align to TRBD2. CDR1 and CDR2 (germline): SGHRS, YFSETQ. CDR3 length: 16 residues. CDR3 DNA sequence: TGTGCCAGCAGCAAGGGCCGAGAGGCTAGCGGCTACGAGCAGTACTTC. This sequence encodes CASSKGREASGYEQYF.

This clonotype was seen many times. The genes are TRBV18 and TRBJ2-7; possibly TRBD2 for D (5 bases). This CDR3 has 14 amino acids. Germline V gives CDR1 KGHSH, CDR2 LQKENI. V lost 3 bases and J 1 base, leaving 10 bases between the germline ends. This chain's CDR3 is CASSPHRDSYEQYF. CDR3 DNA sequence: TGTGCCAGCTCACCCCATCGGGATTCCTACGAGCAGTACTTC.

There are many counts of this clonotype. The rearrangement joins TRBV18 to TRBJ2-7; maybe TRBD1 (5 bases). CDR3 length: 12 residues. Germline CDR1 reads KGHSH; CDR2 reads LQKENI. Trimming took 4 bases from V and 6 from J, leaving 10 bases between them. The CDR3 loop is CASSRQLREQYF. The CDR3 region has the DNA TGTGCCAGCTCACGACAGCTCCGCGAGCAGTACTTC.

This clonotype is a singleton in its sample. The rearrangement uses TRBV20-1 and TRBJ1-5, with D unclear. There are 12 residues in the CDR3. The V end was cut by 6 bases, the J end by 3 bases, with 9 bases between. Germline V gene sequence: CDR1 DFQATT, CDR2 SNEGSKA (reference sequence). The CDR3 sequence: CSAVGNNQPQHF. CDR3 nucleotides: TGCAGTGCGGTAGGGAACAATCAGCCCCAGCATTTT.

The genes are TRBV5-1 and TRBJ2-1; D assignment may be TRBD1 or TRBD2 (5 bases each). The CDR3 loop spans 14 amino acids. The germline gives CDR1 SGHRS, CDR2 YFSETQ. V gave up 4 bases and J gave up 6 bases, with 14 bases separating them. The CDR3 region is CASSPGTEPNEQFF. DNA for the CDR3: TGCGCCAGCAGCCCCGGGACCGAGCCCAATGAGCAGTTCTTC. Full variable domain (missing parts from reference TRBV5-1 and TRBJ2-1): KAGVTQTPRYLIKTRGQQVTLSCSPISGHRSVSWYQQTPGQGLQFLFEYFSETQRNKGNFPGRFSGRQFSNSRSEMNVSTLELGDSALYLCASSPGTEPNEQFFGPGTRLTVL.

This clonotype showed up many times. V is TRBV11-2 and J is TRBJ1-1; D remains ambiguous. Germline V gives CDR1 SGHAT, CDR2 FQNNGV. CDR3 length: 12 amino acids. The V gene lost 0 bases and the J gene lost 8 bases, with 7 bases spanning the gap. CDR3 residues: CASSLDDWEAFF. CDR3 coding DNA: TGTGCCAGCAGCTTAGACGACTGGGAAGCTTTCTTT.

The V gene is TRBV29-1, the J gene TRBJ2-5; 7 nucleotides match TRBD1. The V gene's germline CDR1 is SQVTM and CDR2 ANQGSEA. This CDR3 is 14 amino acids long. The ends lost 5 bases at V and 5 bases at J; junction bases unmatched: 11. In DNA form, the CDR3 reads TGCAGCGTTCTCCGAGGGACAGAAGGCGAGACCCAGTACTTC. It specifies CSVLRGTEGETQYF.

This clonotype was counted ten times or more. CDR3 nucleotide sequence: TGTGCCAGCAGCCAATCTAGCGACTCGGAGACCCAGTACTTC. Its translation: CASSQSSDSETQYF. The chain carries TRBV11-3 and TRBJ2-5; D possibly corresponds to TRBD2 (6 bases). The germline CDR1 and CDR2 sequences are SGHNT and YENEEA. The CDR3 consists of 14 residues. The V end lost 5 bases, the J end lost 5 bases, and 15 bases lay between the germline ends.